What follows describes a single TCR beta chain. These data belong to a study of blood T cell repertoires in COVID-19. Study summary: In each case, the material was cDNA or gDNA derived from T cells, B-cell-depleted T cells, or PBMCs.

The CDR3 runs to 20 residues. V was pared by 8 bases and J by 1 base, with 21 bases of the junction left unmatched. Per germline, CDR1 MDHEN and CDR2 SYDVKM. Original processing methods: Amplification of reference gene primers was used by the study to estimate nucleated cell counts. The method was immunoSEQ multiplex PCR; TCRdb's version includes in-frame clones alone and lacks a portion of them. The V and J calls and the clone size are those of that table, but D and trimming were determined from the DNA. The data contain more than 110,000 clones, more than 65% of them singletons. J is TRBJ2-7 and V is TRBV28; 12 bases are a match to TRBD2. The receptor was isolated from a woman aged 55-69 years with acute or convalescent COVID-19. Sample: peripheral blood. The CDR3: CASPYCAASGRASQSYEQYF. In DNA, the CDR3 is TGTGCCAGCCCTTACTGTGCGGCTAGCGGGAGGGCGAGTCAGTCCTACGAGCAGTACTTC.